One sample yielded the 15 T cell receptor beta chains listed below, sequenced in a study of blood T cell repertoires in COVID-19. The assay was immunoSEQ multiplex PCR, and TCRdb's table has in-frame clones only and misses some. The repertoire has some 280,000 clones, 75% to 90% of them found once; the top ten carry 2.5% to 3%. The specimen sequenced was peripheral blood. Receptors were obtained from a woman in her 30s with active or convalescent COVID-19.

V usage is TRBV6-4 and J usage is TRBJ1-1; a possible D gene is TRBD1 (6 bases). This CDR3 has 17 amino acids. V was cut by 9 bases and J by 1 base, with 24 bases left in between. Per the germline V gene, CDR1 is MRHNA and CDR2 is SNTAGT. Here the CDR3 DNA reads TGTGCCAGTGGGGAAACATCAAGGACAGCCAAGAACACTGAAGCTTTCTTT. Translating gives CASGETSRTAKNTEAFF.

The chain joins TRBV7-8 to TRBJ1-5; 10 bases agree with TRBD1. Germline CDR1 SGHVS, CDR2 FQNEAQ. V was pared by 6 bases and J by 6 bases, with 17 bases of the junction left unmatched. The CDR3 length is 18 residues. This CDR3 is CASSPTGDRGFYGQPQHF. The CDR3 DNA reads as TGTGCCAGCAGTCCCACCGGGGACAGGGGATTTTATGGTCAGCCCCAGCATTTT.

The chain has TRBV5-1 and TRBJ1-6; D may be TRBD1 (5 bases). The CDR3 has 15 residues. Per germline, CDR1 SGHRS and CDR2 YFSETQ. The V end was cut by 0 bases, the J end by 7 bases, with 11 bases between. CDR3 region: CASSLVGGDNSPLHF. Here the CDR3 DNA reads TGCGCCAGCAGCTTGGTGGGGGGGGACAATTCACCCCTCCACTTT.

The genes are TRBV27 and TRBJ1-1; D may be TRBD1 (5 bases). The CDR3 covers 14 residues. V was cut by 5 bases and J by 0 bases, with 10 bases left in between. Germline values: CDR1 MNHEY, CDR2 SMNVEV (reference sequence). The CDR3 is CASSRYRMNTEAFF. CDR3 DNA sequence: TGTGCCAGCAGTCGCTACAGGATGAACACTGAAGCTTTCTTT.

The chain links TRBV10-2 to TRBJ2-5; D may be TRBD2 (5 bases). Germline lookup yields CDR1 WSHSY and CDR2 SAAADI. Trimming removed 5 bases at V and 2 bases at J, with 12 bases between. This CDR3 has 14 residues. CDR3 in amino acids: CASSPTRSQETQYF. CDR3 nucleotides: TGCGCCAGCAGTCCCACTAGATCACAAGAGACCCAGTACTTC.

This chain connects TRBV9 to TRBJ1-4, with D possibly being TRBD1 (5 bases). This CDR3 contains 14 residues. V was trimmed by 4 bases and J by 7 bases, leaving 14 bases between them. Germline CDR1 and CDR2: SGDLS and YYNGEE. The CDR3 loop reads CASSSRDGGEKLFF. The CDR3 nucleotides are TGTGCCAGCAGCAGCCGGGACGGGGGTGAAAAACTGTTTTTT.

This clone was detected a few times. The chain uses TRBV28 and TRBJ1-1; TRBD1 might be the D (5 bases). This CDR3 has 14 amino acids. V lost 8 bases and J 0 bases, leaving 13 bases between the germline ends. Germline V gene data show CDR1 as MDHEN and CDR2 as SYDVKM. The CDR3 spells CASRAGRLNTEAFF. In nucleotides, the CDR3 is TGTGCCAGCCGGGCAGGGCGGTTGAACACTGAAGCTTTCTTT.

On this clone: The junction differs from germline at one of its ends, possibly a read error. This sequence joins TRBV6-6 and TRBJ2-1, with 8 bases identical to TRBD2. This CDR3 region has 13 residues. Looked up from germline, CDR1 is MNHNY and CDR2 is SVGAGI (reference sequence). The CDR3 sequence: CASSYGRGASGIF. The DNA of the CDR3 is TGTGCCAGCAGCTACGGGCGGGGGGCTTCCGGAATCTTC.

The J gene is TRBJ1-5, the V gene TRBV6-2 or TRBV6-3, with no clear D. The V gene lost 5 bases and the J gene lost 5 bases, with 7 bases spanning the gap. The CDR3 is made up of 12 amino acids. CDR1 is MNHEY and CDR2 is SVGEGT in the germline V gene. CDR3 DNA: TGTGCCAGCAGTCAGGTGGATCAGCCCCAGCATTTT. Protein product: CASSQVDQPQHF.

A note on this clone: This CDR3 is also generated by other DNA sequences in the sample. The DNA for the CDR3 is TGTGCCAGCAGCGTAGAGGGAGGGGGGAACACCATATATTTT. It is translated as CASSVEGGGNTIYF. The chain carries TRBV9 and TRBJ1-3, with D tentatively TRBD1 (6 bases). CDR3 length: 14 residues. Germline CDR1 SGDLS, CDR2 YYNGEE. V lost 0 bases and J 7 bases, leaving 11 bases between the germline ends.

The genes are TRBV7-3 and TRBJ1-6; D might be TRBD1 (6 bases). Germline V gives CDR1 SGHTA, CDR2 FQGTGA. The CDR3 length is 14 residues. V was trimmed by 2 bases and J by 8 bases, leaving 10 bases between them. The CDR3 coding sequence is TGTGCCAGCAGCTTACGGGGGGGCGATTCACCCCTCCACTTT. Translated, it gives CASSLRGGDSPLHF.

CDR3 sequence: CAWSDRQGHNSPLHF. CDR3 sequence (DNA): TGTGCCTGGAGTGATAGACAGGGTCATAATTCACCCCTCCACTTT. V gene TRBV30 combines with J gene TRBJ1-6; 7 positions agree with TRBD1. Unmatched junction bases numbered 5, after V lost 1 base and J lost 5 bases. The CDR3 covers 15 residues. Germline-derived CDR1 and CDR2 are GTSNPN and SVGIG (reference sequence).

The chain combines TRBV2 with TRBJ1-1, with D possibly TRBD1 on 5 matching bases. CDR1 is SNHLY, CDR2 FYNNEI, per germline. The V gene lost 5 bases and the J gene lost 1 base, with 8 bases spanning the gap. The CDR3 has 13 residues. The CDR3 DNA follows: TGTGCCAGCAGTATGACAGCGAACACTGAAGCTTTCTTT. As protein: CASSMTANTEAFF.

This clone showed up just a few times. This chain joins TRBV28 and TRBJ1-5; D may be TRBD1 (6 bases). V lost 2 bases and J lost 4, with 15 bases in between. Germline CDR1 MDHEN, CDR2 SYDVKM. This CDR3 comprises 16 residues. DNA for the CDR3: TGTGCCAGCAGTTTAATCTCAGGGGATTCAAATCAGCCCCAGCATTTT. Amino acid sequence: CASSLISGDSNQPQHF.

This clone was seen a single time. The rearrangement joins TRBV19 to TRBJ2-7; TRBD2 aligns across 9 bases. Trimming cost V 6 bases and J 6 bases; bases outside gene matches: 12. Germline V CDR1 and CDR2: LNHDA, SQIVND (reference sequence). The CDR3 has 15 residues. As DNA, the CDR3 is TGTGCCAGTAGGCCTAGCGGGGAAAAGGTGATCGAGCAGTACTTC. It is translated as CASRPSGEKVIEQYF. The full variable domain, completed using reference TRBV19 and TRBJ2-7, is DGGITQSPKYLFRKEGQNVTLSCEQNLNHDAMYWYRQDPGQGLRLIYYSQIVNDFQKGDIAEGYSVSREKKESFPLTVTSAQKNPTAFYLCASRPSGEKVIEQYFGPGTRLTVT.